This T cell receptor beta chain was identified during a study of shared clonotypes between healthy human individuals. Study-level findings and limits: Clonotypes that were shared across a handful of donors made up around 4.6% of naive CD4 clonotypes.

Comments on this clone: What it binds is unknown.

Profiling relied on immunoSEQ multiplex PCR, and the TCRdb table lists in-frame clones only, not all of them. The table has about a million clones, about 80% seen once. Germline CDR1 reads GTSNPN; CDR2 reads SVGIG (reference sequence). The CDR3 consists of 16 residues. V lost 4 bases and J lost 3, with 18 bases in between. This chain connects TRBV30 to TRBJ2-2, with D possibly being TRBD1 (6 bases). The material sequenced was memory CD4+ T cells from PBMCs. As to subset: CD45RA-negative fraction. The TCR sequence derives from a man aged 18 to 35 in good health. Some clones in this sample may be carry-over from other donors' samples. The CDR3 nucleotides read TGTGCCTGGACCCCAAGGGGCAGGGGCCACACCGGGGAGCTGTTTTTT. Residues: CAWTPRGRGHTGELFF.